This T cell receptor beta chain is from a study of blood T cell repertoires in COVID-19. On the study more broadly: Researchers got acute and convalescent COVID-19 samples from the United States, Italy and Spain. PBMCs, B-cell-depleted T cells, or T cells were the source of the cDNA or gDNA that made up the material.

This CDR3 spans 15 amino acids. CDR1 is MNHEY, CDR2 SMNVEV, per germline (reference sequence). V trimming: 8 bases; J trimming: 0 bases; junction bases outside the gene matches: 3. In the original processing: Estimation of nucleated cell counts relied on the amplification of reference gene primers. Sequenced by immunoSEQ multiplex PCR; TCRdb stores in-frame clones only, minus some. The V and J calls and clone size are taken from that table; D and trimming were inferred from the DNA. The sample contains a few hundred thousand clones, around 86% of which appear only once. Input material: peripheral blood. The source is a man aged 45-60 years with active or convalescent COVID-19. This chain links TRBV27 with TRBJ2-6; 8 bases map to TRBD1. The CDR3 spells CASGTGDSGANVLTF. CDR3 nucleotides: TGTGCCAGCGGGACAGGTGACTCTGGGGCCAACGTCCTGACTTTC. The full variable domain, with the rest looked up from reference TRBV27 and TRBJ2-6, is EAQVTQNPRYLITVTGKKLTVTCSQNMNHEYMSWYRQDPGLGLRQIYYSMNVEVTDKGDVPEGYKVSRKEKRNFPLILESPSPNQTSLYFCASGTGDSGANVLTFGAGSRLTVL.